Following are 4 T cell receptor beta chains from one sample sequenced in a study of PD-L1 blockade in urothelial cancer (dated by TCRdb to the late 2010s). Libraries were built with the immunoSEQ multiplex PCR assay. Drawn from immuneACCESS, this table holds only the in-frame rearrangements with V and J called that TCRdb kept. Clones are partly lost; checked studies trace under half to an unresolved V gene and leave the rest unexplained. This sample holds about 88,000 clones; roughly 90% were observed only once. Clones ranked in the top ten supply over 0.95% of the sample. Sample time point, as interpreted from the label and publication: pretreatment peripheral blood. The source material was PBMCs, sampled around atezolizumab (anti-PD-L1) treatment. The source of these receptors is a woman older than 75 with urothelial cancer.

This clone appeared a single time. The chain has TRBV7-2 and TRBJ2-7; 13 bases align to TRBD2. The germline gives CDR1 SGHTA, CDR2 FQGNSA. The ends lost 4 bases at V and 2 bases at J; junction bases unmatched: 2. CDR3 length: 15 residues. Here the CDR3 DNA reads TGTGCCAGCAGCTCAGGGACTAGCGGGACCTACGAGCAGTACTTC. As protein: CASSSGTSGTYEQYF.

The table lists this clone with a few counts. J is TRBJ2-7 and V is TRBV10-2, with 8 bases aligning to TRBD2. The CDR3 runs 13 residues. CDR1 is WSHSY, CDR2 SAAADI, per germline. The junction had 2 bases not matched to a gene; V was cut back by 4 bases and J by 3 bases. The DNA of the CDR3 is TGCGCCAGCAGTGCCGGGACTAGCTACGAGCAGTACTTC. As protein: CASSAGTSYEQYF.

This rearrangement joins TRBV15 to TRBJ1-2; D unclear. This CDR3 comprises 15 residues. Germline loops: CDR1 LNHNV, CDR2 YYDKDF (reference sequence). With 8 bases removed from V and 2 bases from J, the gap between germline ends came to 18 bases. CDR3 in DNA: TGTGCCACCGCCCCTATCGGGCCGGGAAACTATGGCTACACCTTC. This encodes CATAPIGPGNYGYTF.

As regards this clone: A junction end diverges from the germline sequence, so it may reflect a read error. The CDR3 nucleotides are TGTGCCAGCTTACCAATGGCGGGAGACACCGGGGAGCTGTTTTTT. This gives the protein CASLPMAGDTGELFF. The genes are TRBV18 and TRBJ2-2; TRBD2 agrees at 7 bases. The CDR3 is 15 residues long. Germline CDR1 and CDR2: KGHSH and LQKENI.